Listed below are T cell receptor beta chains from one sample, sequenced in a study of blood T cell repertoires in COVID-19. Measured with immunoSEQ multiplex PCR; TCRdb has only the in-frame clones, and not every one. The sample consists of approximately 320,000 clones, roughly 90% of them appearing once. The sample consisted of PBMCs or T cells enriched from blood (not recorded which). The receptors shown here come from a man aged 60 to 75 who had recovered from COVID-19. CDR3s include the opening cysteine and the closing phenylalanine or tryptophan. D genes are given only for firm matches.

TRBV4-1	TRBD1	CASSQGMRQGGTGYTF
TRBV19	-	CASSMAEHIEAFF
TRBV27	-	CASSPRQGLSGNTIYF
TRBV18	TRBD1	CASSPIGTGNQPQHF
TRBV3-1/TRBV3-2	-	CASSQVGNEAFF
TRBV7-2	TRBD1	CASSLGTRGNEQFF
TRBV30	TRBD1	CAWSISRDRGASYGYTF
TRBV19	TRBD1	CASSTSGGYEQYF
TRBV14	-	CASSQDYRANTIYF
TRBV2	TRBD1	CASSDVGQGHGYTF
TRBV5-6	-	CASSFGGFSNQPQHF
TRBV4-2	TRBD1	CASSQGQGLGNQPQHF
TRBV9	TRBD1	CASSATDRGYEQYF
TRBV19	TRBD1	CAATQGPLEPQHF
TRBV7-9	-	CASSLTGLGNTIYF
TRBV7-2	-	CASSSPIGGSPNSPLHF
TRBV25-1	-	CARPRTGYKDTIYF
TRBV2	TRBD1	CASSHRGISNEQFF
TRBV3-1/TRBV3-2	TRBD1	CASSFLGQGNYGYTF
TRBV27	-	CATRERQPVNIQYF
TRBV4-2	-	CASSQGPSNTEAFF
TRBV18	TRBD1	CASSQGQGETQYF
TRBV6-1	-	CASSEGEGHYTQYF
TRBV5-1	TRBD1	CASSLVQGAGTEAFF
TRBV7-6	TRBD2	CASSDRLAGGPTGELFF
TRBV27	TRBD1	CASSLSTGTGYSPLHF
TRBV5-1	TRBD1	CASSPRTGDSYEQYF
TRBV6-5	-	CASSRTLTGNTIYF
TRBV5-1	-	CASSLVLAGELFF
TRBV6-6	TRBD2	CASKGLGGMDTQYF
TRBV3-1/TRBV3-2	TRBD2	CASSQGTSGSYTGELFF
TRBV7-9	TRBD1	CASRGQGYEQFF
TRBV7-3	TRBD2	CASSPVPGLNNEQFF
TRBV28	TRBD1	CASSPRGQGNTIYF
TRBV7-2	TRBD1	CASSFGTAYEQYF
TRBV4-1	TRBD2	CASSHPSGRLNNEQFF
TRBV18	-	CASATGRAEAFF
TRBV5-6	-	CASRGGPNTEAFF
TRBV3-1/TRBV3-2	TRBD1	CASSQTDRGRGGYTF
TRBV5-4	TRBD1	CASSQGQARAEAFF
TRBV11-3	TRBD1	CASSLGALGGLYEQYF
TRBV28	TRBD1	CASSYRGSYEQYF
TRBV10-3	TRBD1	CAISENRGYGNQPQHF
TRBV5-1	TRBD1	CASSPAGTGGVGELFF
TRBV7-9	TRBD1	CASSLDRGLYYNSPLHF
TRBV18	-	CASSPGAARNTEAFF
TRBV5-6	-	CASSSAGSLSYEQYF
TRBV5-5	-	CASSLGRTPNNSPLHF
TRBV30	TRBD1	CAWSGPGTGFGNTIYF
TRBV6-1	-	CASSEPRRMNSPLHF